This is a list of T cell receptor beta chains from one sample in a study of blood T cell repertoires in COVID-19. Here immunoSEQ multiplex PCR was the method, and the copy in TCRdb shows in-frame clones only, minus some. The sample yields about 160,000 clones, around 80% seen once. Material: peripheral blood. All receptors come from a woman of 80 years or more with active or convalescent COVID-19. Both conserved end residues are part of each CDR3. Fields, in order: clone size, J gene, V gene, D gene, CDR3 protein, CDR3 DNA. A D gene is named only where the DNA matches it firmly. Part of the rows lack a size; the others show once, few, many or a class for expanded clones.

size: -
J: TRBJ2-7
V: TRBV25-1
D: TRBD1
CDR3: CASSANTGTGGWEQYF
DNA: TGTGCCAGCAGCGCGAACACCGGGACAGGGGGCTGGGAGCAGTACTTC

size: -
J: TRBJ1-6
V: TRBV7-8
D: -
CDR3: CASSLETGGRSPLHF
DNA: TGTGCCAGCAGCTTAGAAACGGGGGGCCGTTCACCCCTCCACTTT

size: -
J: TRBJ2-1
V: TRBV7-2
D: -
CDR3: CASSLGHGSYNEQFF
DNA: TGTGCCAGCAGCCTGGGACACGGATCCTACAATGAGCAGTTCTTC

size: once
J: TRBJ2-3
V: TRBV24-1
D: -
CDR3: CATSDSRGGEVGTDTQYF
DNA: TGTGCCACCAGTGATTCCAGAGGAGGGGAAGTCGGCACAGATACGCAGTATTTT

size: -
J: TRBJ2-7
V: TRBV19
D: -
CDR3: CASSTQGAGDPYEQYF
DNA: TGTGCCAGTAGTACTCAGGGGGCGGGGGACCCCTACGAGCAGTACTTC

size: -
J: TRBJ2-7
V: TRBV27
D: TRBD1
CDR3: CASSLGTGANEQYF
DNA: TGTGCCAGCAGTCTCGGGACAGGGGCGAACGAGCAGTACTTC

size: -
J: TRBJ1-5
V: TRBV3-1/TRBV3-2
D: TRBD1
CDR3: CASSRGEDRVKNQPQHF
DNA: TGTGCCAGCAGCCGAGGAGAGGACAGGGTTAAAAATCAGCCCCAGCATTTT

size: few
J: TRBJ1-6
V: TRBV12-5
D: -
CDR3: CASGLQFRGFRSPLHF
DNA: TGTGCTAGTGGTTTACAATTCAGGGGATTTCGTTCACCCCTCCACTTT

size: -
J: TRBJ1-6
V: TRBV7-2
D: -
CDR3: CASSLEPTRVSPLHF
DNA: TGTGCCAGCAGCTTAGAACCCACCCGGGTTTCACCCCTCCACTTT

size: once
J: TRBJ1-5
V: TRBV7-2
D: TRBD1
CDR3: CASSFIGQGAGQPQHF
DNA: TGTGCCAGCAGCTTTATTGGCCAGGGGGCCGGACAGCCCCAGCATTTT

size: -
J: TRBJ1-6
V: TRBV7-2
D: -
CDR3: CASSRSSYNSPLHF
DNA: TGTGCCAGCAGCAGGAGCTCCTATAATTCACCCCTCCACTTT

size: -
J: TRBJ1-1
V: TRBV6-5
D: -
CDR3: CASSYLADTEAFF
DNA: TGTGCCAGCAGTTACCTCGCGGACACTGAAGCTTTCTTT

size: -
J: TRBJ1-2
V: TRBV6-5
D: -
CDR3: CASSSTGRDYGYTF
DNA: TGTGCCAGCAGTTCCACAGGGCGTGACTATGGCTACACCTTC

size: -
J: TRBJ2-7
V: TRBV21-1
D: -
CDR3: CASSKKGRRELAGWESGSYEQYF
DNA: TGTGCCAGCAGCAAAAAGGGTAGGAGAGAACTAGCGGGGTGGGAATCTGGTTCCTACGAGCAGTACTTC

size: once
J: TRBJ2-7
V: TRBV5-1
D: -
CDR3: CASSPSGYGKQYF
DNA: TGCGCCAGCAGCCCCTCCGGGTACGGTAAGCAGTACTTC

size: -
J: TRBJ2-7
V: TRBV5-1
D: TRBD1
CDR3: CASSPGTGEYEQYF
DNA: TGCGCCAGCAGCCCCGGGACAGGGGAATACGAGCAGTACTTC

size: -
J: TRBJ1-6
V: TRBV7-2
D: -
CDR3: CASSLTDGGSYNPPLHF
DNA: TGTGCCAGCAGCTTAACTGACGGCGGCAGTTACAATCCACCCCTCCACTTT

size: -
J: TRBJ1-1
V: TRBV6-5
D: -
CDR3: CASSSRVRVNTEAFF
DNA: TGTGCCAGCAGTTCCAGGGTTAGGGTTAACACTGAAGCTTTCTTT

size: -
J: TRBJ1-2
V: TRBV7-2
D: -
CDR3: CASSQGGGNYGYTF
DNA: TGTGCCAGCAGCCAAGGGGGGGGCAACTATGGCTACACCTTC

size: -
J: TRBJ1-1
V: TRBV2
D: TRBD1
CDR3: CASSGDRFNTEAFF
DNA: TGTGCCAGCAGTGGGGACAGGTTCAACACTGAAGCTTTCTTT

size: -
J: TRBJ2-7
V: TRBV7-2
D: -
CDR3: CASRRDRASYEQYF
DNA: TGTGCCAGCAGGCGGGACAGAGCCTCCTACGAGCAGTACTTC

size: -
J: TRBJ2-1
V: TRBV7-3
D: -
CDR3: CASSLAGNSYNEQFF
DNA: TGTGCCAGCAGCTTAGCGGGGAACTCCTACAATGAGCAGTTCTTC

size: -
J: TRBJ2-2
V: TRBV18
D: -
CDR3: CASSGMRTVANTGELFF
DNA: TGTGCCAGCTCAGGGATGAGGACAGTCGCGAACACCGGGGAGCTGTTTTTT

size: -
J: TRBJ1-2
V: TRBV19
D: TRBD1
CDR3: CASQDRGEGYTF
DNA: TGTGCCAGTCAGGACAGGGGGGAAGGCTACACCTTC

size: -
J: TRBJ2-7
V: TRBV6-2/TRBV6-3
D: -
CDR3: CASSPQSGHLDEQYF
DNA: TGTGCCAGCAGCCCCCAGTCGGGACACCTTGACGAGCAGTACTTC

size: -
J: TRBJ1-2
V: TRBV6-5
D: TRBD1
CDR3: CASSRGTEWGYTF
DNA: TGTGCCAGCAGCCGTGGGACAGAGTGGGGCTACACCTTC

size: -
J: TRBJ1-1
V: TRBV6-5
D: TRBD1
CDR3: CASRTTGGAGTEAFF
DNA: TGTGCCAGCAGGACTACAGGGGGCGCGGGCACTGAAGCTTTCTTT

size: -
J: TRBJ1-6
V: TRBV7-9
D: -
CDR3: CASSVLNSPLHF
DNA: TGTGCCAGCAGCGTTCTAAATTCACCCCTCCACTTT

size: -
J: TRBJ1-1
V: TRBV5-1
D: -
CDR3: CASSFTANVKPGTEAFF
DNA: TGCGCCAGCAGCTTTACAGCCAACGTCAAACCAGGCACTGAAGCTTTCTTT

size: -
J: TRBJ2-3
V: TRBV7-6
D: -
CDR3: CASSFGGGTGTDTQYF
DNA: TGTGCCAGCAGCTTCGGGGGTGGCACGGGCACAGATACGCAGTATTTT

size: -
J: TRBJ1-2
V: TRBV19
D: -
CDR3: CASSILGVRMFYGYTF
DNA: TGTGCCAGTAGTATTCTCGGCGTCAGGATGTTCTATGGCTACACCTTC

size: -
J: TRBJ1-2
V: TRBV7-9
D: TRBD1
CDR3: CASSMRQGPPNYGYTF
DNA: TGTGCCAGCAGCATGAGACAGGGGCCCCCTAACTATGGCTACACCTTC

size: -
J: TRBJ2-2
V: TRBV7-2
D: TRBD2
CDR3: CASSLDIPGLAATGELFF
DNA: TGTGCCAGCAGCTTAGACATCCCGGGACTAGCGGCCACCGGGGAGCTGTTTTTT

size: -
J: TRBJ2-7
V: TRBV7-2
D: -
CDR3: CASSLTIGAGKNEQYF
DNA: TGTGCCAGCAGCCTCACCATAGGAGCAGGGAAGAACGAGCAGTACTTC

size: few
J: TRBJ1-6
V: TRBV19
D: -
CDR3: CASGQGDYNSPLHF
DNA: TGTGCCAGCGGCCAGGGCGACTATAATTCACCCCTCCACTTT

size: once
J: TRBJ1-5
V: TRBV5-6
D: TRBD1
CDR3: CASSAGTGALNQPQHF
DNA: TGTGCCAGCAGCGCCGGGACAGGGGCTCTCAATCAGCCCCAGCATTTT

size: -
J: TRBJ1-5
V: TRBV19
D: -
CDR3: CASSIDPGPIQPQHF
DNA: TGTGCCAGTAGTATAGATCCAGGGCCCATTCAGCCCCAGCATTTT

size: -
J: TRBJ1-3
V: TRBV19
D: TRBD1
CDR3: CASSTLGRTGRDTIYF
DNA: TGTGCCAGTAGTACCCTTGGGAGGACAGGGAGAGACACCATATATTTT

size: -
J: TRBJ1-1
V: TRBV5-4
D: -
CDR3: CASSFQGGTEAFF
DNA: TGTGCCAGCAGCTTTCAGGGTGGCACTGAAGCTTTCTTT

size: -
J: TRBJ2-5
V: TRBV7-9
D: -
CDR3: CASSPPRLPGSEETQYF
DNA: TGTGCCAGCAGCCCCCCCCGACTCCCGGGGAGCGAAGAGACCCAGTACTTC